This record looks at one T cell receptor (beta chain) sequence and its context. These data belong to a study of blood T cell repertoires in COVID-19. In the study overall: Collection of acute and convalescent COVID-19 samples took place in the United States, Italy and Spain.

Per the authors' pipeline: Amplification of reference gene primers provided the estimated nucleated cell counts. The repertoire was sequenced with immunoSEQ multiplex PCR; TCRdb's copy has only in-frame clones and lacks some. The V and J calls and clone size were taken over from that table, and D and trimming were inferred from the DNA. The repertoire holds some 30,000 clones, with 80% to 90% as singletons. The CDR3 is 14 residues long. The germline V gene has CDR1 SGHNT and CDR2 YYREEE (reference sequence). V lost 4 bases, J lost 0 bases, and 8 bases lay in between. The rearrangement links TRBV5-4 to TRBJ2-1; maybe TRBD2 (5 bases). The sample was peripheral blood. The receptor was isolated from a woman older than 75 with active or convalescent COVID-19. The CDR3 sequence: CASSLRGSYNEQFF. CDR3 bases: TGTGCCAGCAGCCTTCGGGGCTCCTACAATGAGCAGTTCTTC.